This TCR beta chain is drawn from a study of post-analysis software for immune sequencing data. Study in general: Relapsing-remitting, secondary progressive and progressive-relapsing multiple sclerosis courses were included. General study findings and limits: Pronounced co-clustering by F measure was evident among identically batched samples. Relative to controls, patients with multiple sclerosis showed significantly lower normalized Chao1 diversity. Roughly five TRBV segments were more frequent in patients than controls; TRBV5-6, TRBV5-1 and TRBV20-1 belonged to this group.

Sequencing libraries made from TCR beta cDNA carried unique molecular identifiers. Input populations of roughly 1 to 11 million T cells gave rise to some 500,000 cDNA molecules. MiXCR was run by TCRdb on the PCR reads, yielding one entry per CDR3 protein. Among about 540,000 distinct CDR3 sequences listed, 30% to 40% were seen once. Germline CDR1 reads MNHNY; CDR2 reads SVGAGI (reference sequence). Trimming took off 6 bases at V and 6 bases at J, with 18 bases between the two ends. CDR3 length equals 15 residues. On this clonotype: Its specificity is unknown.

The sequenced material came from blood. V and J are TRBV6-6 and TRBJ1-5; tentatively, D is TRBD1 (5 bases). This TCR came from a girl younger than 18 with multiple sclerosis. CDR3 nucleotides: TGTGCCAGCAGCTATCGCGGGGAGGGGACTCAGCCCCAGCATTTT. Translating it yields CASSYRGEGTQPQHF.